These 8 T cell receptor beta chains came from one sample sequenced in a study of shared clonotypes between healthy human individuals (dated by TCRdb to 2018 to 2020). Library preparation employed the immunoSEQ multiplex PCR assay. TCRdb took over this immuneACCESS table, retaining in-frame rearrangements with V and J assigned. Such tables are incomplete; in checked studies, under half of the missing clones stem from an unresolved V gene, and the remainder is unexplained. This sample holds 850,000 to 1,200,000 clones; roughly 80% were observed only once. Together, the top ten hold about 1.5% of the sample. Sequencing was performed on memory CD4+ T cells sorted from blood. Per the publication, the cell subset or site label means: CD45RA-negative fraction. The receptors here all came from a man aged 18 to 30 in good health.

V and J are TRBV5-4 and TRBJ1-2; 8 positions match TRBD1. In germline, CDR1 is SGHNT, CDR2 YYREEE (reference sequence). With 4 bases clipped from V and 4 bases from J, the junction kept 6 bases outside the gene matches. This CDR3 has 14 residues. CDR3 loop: CASSPGQGTYGYTF. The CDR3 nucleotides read TGTGCCAGCAGCCCCGGACAGGGAACCTATGGCTACACCTTC.

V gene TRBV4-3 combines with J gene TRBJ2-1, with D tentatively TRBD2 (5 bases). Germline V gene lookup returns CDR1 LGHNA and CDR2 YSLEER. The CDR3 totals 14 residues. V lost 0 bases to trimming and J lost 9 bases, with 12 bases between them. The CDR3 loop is CASSQDSAGGEQFF. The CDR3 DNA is TGCGCCAGCAGCCAAGACTCTGCAGGAGGTGAGCAGTTCTTC.

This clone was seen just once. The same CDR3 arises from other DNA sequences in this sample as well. The CDR3 reads CASSRGQGGSNQPQHF. The CDR3 DNA is TGCGCCAGCAGCCGAGGACAGGGAGGTAGCAATCAGCCCCAGCATTTT. J is TRBJ1-5 and V is TRBV4-1, with 8 bases identical to TRBD1. V shed 4 bases, J shed 0 bases, and the junction held 5 bases outside the gene matches. Germline CDR1 is MGHRA and CDR2 is YSYEKL. CDR3 length: 16 amino acids.

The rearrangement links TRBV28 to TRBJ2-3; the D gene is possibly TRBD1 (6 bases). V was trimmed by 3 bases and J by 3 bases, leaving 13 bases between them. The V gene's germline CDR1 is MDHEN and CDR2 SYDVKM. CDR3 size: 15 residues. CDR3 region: CASSFNRVGTDTQYF. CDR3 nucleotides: TGTGCCAGCAGTTTTAACAGGGTGGGGACAGATACGCAGTATTTT.

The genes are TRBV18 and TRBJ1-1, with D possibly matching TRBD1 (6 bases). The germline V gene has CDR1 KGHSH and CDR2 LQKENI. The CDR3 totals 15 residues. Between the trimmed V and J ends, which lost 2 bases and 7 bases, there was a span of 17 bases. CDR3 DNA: TGTGCCAGCTCACCAAGTTCAGGGGCCCTGTTTGAAGCTTTCTTT. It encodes CASSPSSGALFEAFF.

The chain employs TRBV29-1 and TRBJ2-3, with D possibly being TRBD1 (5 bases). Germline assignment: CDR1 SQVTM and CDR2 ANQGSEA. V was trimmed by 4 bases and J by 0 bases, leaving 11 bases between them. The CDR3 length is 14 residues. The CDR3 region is CSVGAGLSTDTQYF. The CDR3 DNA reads TGCAGCGTTGGGGCAGGGCTTAGCACAGATACGCAGTATTTT.

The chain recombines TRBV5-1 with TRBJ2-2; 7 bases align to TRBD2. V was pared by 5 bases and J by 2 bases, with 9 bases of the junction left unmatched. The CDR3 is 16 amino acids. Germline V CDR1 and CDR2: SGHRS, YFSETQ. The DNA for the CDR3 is TGCGCCAGCAGACCCCCGGGACTACCAAACACCGGGGAGCTGTTTTTT. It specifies CASRPPGLPNTGELFF. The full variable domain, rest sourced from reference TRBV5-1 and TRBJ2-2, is KAGVTQTPRYLIKTRGQQVTLSCSPISGHRSVSWYQQTPGQGLQFLFEYFSETQRNKGNFPGRFSGRQFSNSRSEMNVSTLELGDSALYLCASRPPGLPNTGELFFGEGSRLTVL.

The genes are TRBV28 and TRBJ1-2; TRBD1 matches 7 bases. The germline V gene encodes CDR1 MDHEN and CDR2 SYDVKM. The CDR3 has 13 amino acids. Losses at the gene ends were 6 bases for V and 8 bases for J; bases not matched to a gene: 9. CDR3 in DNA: TGTGCCAGCAGAACCAAGACAGGGCGCGGCTACACCTTC. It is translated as CASRTKTGRGYTF.